Given below is one T cell receptor beta chain in context. No antigen is known for it. These data originate in a study of cytomegalovirus exposure and HLA in healthy donors. Study context: Among roughly 180 million T cells, an earlier analysis found around 100 million unique TCR beta sequences. Study observations and caveats: Sequencing likely generated an artifact that appeared as a cluster of highly shared sequence variants. Some V segments, including TRBV6-2 and TRBV6-3, were excluded as indistinguishable. In vitro checks showed that a few CMV-associated chains really do target CMV antigens.

Germline V CDR1 and CDR2: MNHEY, SMNVEV (reference sequence). The CDR3 loop spans 16 amino acids. V shed 5 bases, J shed 6 bases, and the junction held 10 bases outside the gene matches. 13 Jbeta primers and 60 Vbeta primers were used for the PCR. Profiled with immunoSEQ multiplex PCR; TCRdb holds only in-frame clones, not every one. This sample yields some 150,000 clones, of which over 70% are seen a single time; approximately 2.1% belongs to the top ten. V gene TRBV27 combines with J gene TRBJ2-5; 12 bases match TRBD1. This receptor was obtained from a man younger than 40 in good health and CMV-seronegative. The specimen sequenced was PBMCs. CDR3 amino acids: CASSHSGTGGAKTQYF. In DNA form, the CDR3 reads TGTGCCAGCAGTCACTCCGGGACAGGGGGCGCGAAGACCCAGTACTTC.